Described below is a single T cell receptor beta chain sequence and its context. Its target antigen remains unknown. Per-nucleotide qualities are absent, and no much larger clonotype sits a single base away. RNA was extracted using the RNeasy kit, and roughly 0.5 to 1 microgram was reverse transcribed with random hexamers. TCR beta CDR3 regions were amplified with the immunoSEQ multiplex PCR assay covering 54 Vbeta and 13 Jbeta segments. PCR amplification bias was corrected by using a synthetic template baseline for primer optimization and computational correction. In the source study's methods: Reads were assigned to V, D and J genes according to IMGT and analyzed in immunoSEQ Analyzer, with only productive sequences retained. Clonality was calculated as one minus the Shannon entropy normalized by log2 of the number of productive unique sequences. For each patient and control, public and private clones were evaluated among the 100 most prevalent clones. Clones were defined as Susac-specific when absent from the healthy and MS cohorts, from fewer than 1,200 published viral clones and from other ImmuneACCESS disease sequences. TCRdb trimmed public reads at Q25 via fastp, called clones via MiXCR and kept in-frame beta chains. Each entry merges the rows of one CDR3 protein and shows their most common DNA and genes. The V and J calls and clone size come from TCRdb's table, not from the authors' own analysis. This sample lists approximately 170,000 distinct CDR3 sequences; approximately 95% were detected once. The ten most abundant clones make up over 0.09% of the sample.

Its CDR3 holds 11 amino acids, cysteine through phenylalanine. Left in the record is the CDR3 DNA by itself, 33 bases read in frame from the first base. According to the germline V gene, CDR1 reads MDHEN and CDR2 reads SYDVKM. V drops 8 bases and J drops 7 bases, leaving 10 bases in between. The sample is drawn from a study of CD8 T cells in Susac syndrome (dated by TCRdb to about 2019). With regard to the full study: The study used repertoire sequencing to test whether antigen drove CD8+ T cell activation and differentiation in Susac syndrome.

General findings and caveats noted by the study authors: The number of individuals in the TCR sequencing and HLA analysis was recognized as being relatively small.

Peripheral blood CD8+ and CD4+ T cells from healthy donors, Susac syndrome patients and multiple sclerosis patients were profiled by high-throughput TCR beta sequencing. The multiple sclerosis controls were treatment-naive patients who had stable or active relapsing-remitting disease and met the revised McDonald criteria. Bulk CD8+ and CD4+ T cells were purified by magnetic negative isolation, while CD8+ TEMRA cells were enriched using FACS. Blood was collected in EDTA tubes and processed within 24 hours, with PBMCs isolated through density gradient centrifugation. PBMCs destined for TCR sequencing were cryopreserved in liquid nitrogen and later thawed in a 37 °C water bath. A purity of at least 90% was achieved for sorted or isolated CD4+, CD8+ and CD8+ TEMRA cells.

The sequenced sample was CD4+ T cells from PBMCs. The V and J segments used are TRBV28 and TRBJ2-3, with the D segment possibly TRBD1 or TRBD2, each aligning over 5 bases. The clonotype was recovered from a human donor with multiple sclerosis. For the CDR3, the sequence is CASQGRNTQYF. The DNA sequence is given as TGTGCCAGCCAGGGACGGAATACGCAGTATTTT. The variable domain in full, with residues beyond the CDR3 obtained from the reference TRBV28 and TRBJ2-3 genes, is DVKVTQSSRYLVKRTGEKVFLECVQDMDHENMFWYRQDPGLGLRLIYFSYDVKMKEKGDIPEGYSVSREKKERFSLILESASTNQTSMYLCASQGRNTQYFGPGTRLTVL.